These T cell receptor beta chains were read from a single sample in a study of response to subunit inactivated influenza vaccine. TCRdb redid the calling of the RT-PCR reads with MiXCR, one entry per CDR3 protein. The sample has about 520,000 distinct CDR3 sequences, about 25% seen once. The specimen comprised CD4+ T cells sorted from PBMCs, sampled less than 6 days after vaccination. These TCRs come from a man aged 45 to 65 who received an inactivated influenza vaccine. CDR3s include the opening cysteine and the closing phenylalanine or tryptophan. Fields, in order: clone size, J gene, V gene, D gene, CDR3 DNA, CDR3 protein. A D gene is named only where the DNA matches it firmly. Clone size, where shown, is once, few, many, or a class for clones that have expanded.

abundance: .
j_gene: TRBJ2-6
v_gene: TRBV12-5
d_gene: .
CDR3nt: TGTGCTAGTGGCTACTCTGGGGCCAACGTCCTGACTTTC
CDR3aa: CASGYSGANVLTF

abundance: .
j_gene: TRBJ1-1
v_gene: TRBV5-1
d_gene: .
CDR3nt: TGCGCCAGCAGGGGTTCAAGCGGGAGGACTGAAGCTTTCTTT
CDR3aa: CASRGSSGRTEAFF

abundance: few
j_gene: TRBJ2-3
v_gene: TRBV27
d_gene: .
CDR3nt: TGTGCCAGCAGAGTCGAAGATACGCAGTATTTT
CDR3aa: CASRVEDTQYF

abundance: few
j_gene: TRBJ2-1
v_gene: TRBV7-2
d_gene: .
CDR3nt: TGTGCCAGCAGCTTATCTTACGCGAACAATGAGCAGTTCTTC
CDR3aa: CASSLSYANNEQFF

abundance: .
j_gene: TRBJ2-1
v_gene: TRBV10-3
d_gene: .
CDR3nt: TGTGCCATCAGTCCCGACTGGACCCGAGGGAGGGAGCAGTTCTTC
CDR3aa: CAISPDWTRGREQFF

abundance: few
j_gene: TRBJ2-1
v_gene: TRBV20-1
d_gene: .
CDR3nt: TGCAGTGCTAGGGACCGGAGGGGGCTCTACAATGAGCAGTTCTTC
CDR3aa: CSARDRRGLYNEQFF

abundance: .
j_gene: TRBJ2-1
v_gene: TRBV20-1
d_gene: .
CDR3nt: TGCAGTGCTAGAGATGTCCAGGGGACATCATCCTTTACTGAGCAGTTCTTC
CDR3aa: CSARDVQGTSSFTEQFF

abundance: .
j_gene: TRBJ1-4
v_gene: TRBV7-9
d_gene: .
CDR3nt: TGTGCCAGCAGCTTAGACCCTTTTCTGGGTAGTAATGAAAAACTGTTTTTT
CDR3aa: CASSLDPFLGSNEKLFF

abundance: .
j_gene: TRBJ2-7
v_gene: TRBV11-2
d_gene: .
CDR3nt: TGTGCCAGCAGCTTAAGTGGCATGGCCCCCTACGAGCAGTACTTC
CDR3aa: CASSLSGMAPYEQYF

abundance: few
j_gene: TRBJ2-7
v_gene: TRBV28
d_gene: TRBD1
CDR3nt: TGTGCCAGCGACAGGGGGTCCTACGAGCAGTACTTC
CDR3aa: CASDRGSYEQYF

abundance: .
j_gene: TRBJ2-7
v_gene: TRBV7-2
d_gene: .
CDR3nt: TGTGCCAGCAGCTTAAGATTAGGCCAGGCGTACTTC
CDR3aa: CASSLRLGQAYF

abundance: few
j_gene: TRBJ2-1
v_gene: TRBV25-1
d_gene: .
CDR3nt: TGTGCCAGCAGTGTTCCAGAGATCTACAATGAGCAGTTCTTC
CDR3aa: CASSVPEIYNEQFF

abundance: few
j_gene: TRBJ1-3
v_gene: TRBV6-1
d_gene: .
CDR3nt: TGTGCCAGCACCCTTAGGAGGGGTGGAAACACCATATATTTT
CDR3aa: CASTLRRGGNTIYF

abundance: .
j_gene: TRBJ2-7
v_gene: TRBV5-1
d_gene: .
CDR3nt: TGCGCCAGCAGCTCACCAGACCGCTACGAGCAGTACTTC
CDR3aa: CASSSPDRYEQYF

abundance: .
j_gene: TRBJ2-6
v_gene: TRBV5-4
d_gene: .
CDR3nt: TGTGCCAGCAGCTCCCGGGGGAATGGGGCCAACGTCCTGACTTTC
CDR3aa: CASSSRGNGANVLTF

abundance: .
j_gene: TRBJ2-4
v_gene: TRBV2
d_gene: .
CDR3nt: TGTGCCAGCAGTGGAGACCTAGCATTAAAAAACATTCAGTACTTC
CDR3aa: CASSGDLALKNIQYF

abundance: once
j_gene: TRBJ1-1
v_gene: TRBV27
d_gene: .
CDR3nt: TGTGCCAGCAGTTCCACAGGACAGAGAGAAGCTTTCTTT
CDR3aa: CASSSTGQREAFF

abundance: once
j_gene: TRBJ2-1
v_gene: TRBV7-3
d_gene: TRBD2
CDR3nt: TGTGCCAGCAGCTTAAGAGGTGTTAGCGGACTAGCGGTCTACAATGAGCAGTTCTTC
CDR3aa: CASSLRGVSGLAVYNEQFF

abundance: many
j_gene: TRBJ1-1
v_gene: TRBV12-3/TRBV12-4
d_gene: .
CDR3nt: TGTGCCAGCAGTTGGGAGTTGGGAATGAACACTGAAGCTTTCTTT
CDR3aa: CASSWELGMNTEAFF

abundance: .
j_gene: TRBJ2-7
v_gene: TRBV4-1
d_gene: TRBD1
CDR3nt: TGCGCCAGCAGCCAAATACAGGCAGGGGGGCAGTACTTC
CDR3aa: CASSQIQAGGQYF

abundance: .
j_gene: TRBJ2-5
v_gene: TRBV15
d_gene: .
CDR3nt: TGTGCCACCAGCAGAGATATAAGTTTTGGGTCAGGAGAGACCCAGTACTTC
CDR3aa: CATSRDISFGSGETQYF

abundance: .
j_gene: TRBJ1-4
v_gene: TRBV9
d_gene: .
CDR3nt: TGTGCCAGCAGCGTGAAGGGACACTCTAATGAAAAACTGTTTTTT
CDR3aa: CASSVKGHSNEKLFF

abundance: many
j_gene: TRBJ2-5
v_gene: TRBV5-1
d_gene: .
CDR3nt: TGCGCCAGCAGGGGACCCAACCAAGAGACCCAGTACTTC
CDR3aa: CASRGPNQETQYF

abundance: few
j_gene: TRBJ2-2
v_gene: TRBV27
d_gene: .
CDR3nt: TGTGCCAGCAGAGGGAGGAACGGGGAGCTGTTTTTT
CDR3aa: CASRGRNGELFF

abundance: .
j_gene: TRBJ1-1
v_gene: TRBV12-3/TRBV12-4
d_gene: TRBD1
CDR3nt: TGTGCCAGCAGTTTCTGGACAGGCGTGAACACTGAAGCTTTCTTT
CDR3aa: CASSFWTGVNTEAFF

abundance: few
j_gene: TRBJ2-3
v_gene: TRBV4-2
d_gene: TRBD2
CDR3nt: TGTGCCAGCAGCCTACGACTAGCGGGAGGGTCTGAAGATACGCAGTATTTT
CDR3aa: CASSLRLAGGSEDTQYF

abundance: .
j_gene: TRBJ2-3
v_gene: TRBV6-2/TRBV6-3
d_gene: .
CDR3nt: TGTGCCAGCAGCAAGGCAGGGGTGCAAGAATATACGCAGTATTTT
CDR3aa: CASSKAGVQEYTQYF

abundance: .
j_gene: TRBJ2-7
v_gene: TRBV4-2
d_gene: .
CDR3nt: TGTGCCATCAGCCAAGTACAGGGAAACTACGAGCAGTACTTC
CDR3aa: CAISQVQGNYEQYF

abundance: .
j_gene: TRBJ2-7
v_gene: TRBV15
d_gene: .
CDR3nt: TGTGCCACCAGCAGAAGGACAAGGGGCGACGAGCAGTACTTC
CDR3aa: CATSRRTRGDEQYF

abundance: few
j_gene: TRBJ2-7
v_gene: TRBV14
d_gene: .
CDR3nt: TGTGCCAGCAGCCCTTCGAACTCCTACGAGCAGTACTTC
CDR3aa: CASSPSNSYEQYF

abundance: .
j_gene: TRBJ2-6
v_gene: TRBV27
d_gene: .
CDR3nt: TGTGCCACCCACTCGATTGGGGGCGGAGCTGGGGCCAACGTCCTGACTTTC
CDR3aa: CATHSIGGGAGANVLTF

abundance: few
j_gene: TRBJ1-1
v_gene: TRBV29-1
d_gene: TRBD1
CDR3nt: TGCAGCGTTGGGGGGAGACAGGGGAACACTGAAGCTTTCTTT
CDR3aa: CSVGGRQGNTEAFF

abundance: few
j_gene: TRBJ2-1
v_gene: TRBV28
d_gene: TRBD1
CDR3nt: TGTGCCAGCAGTGGGACAGGGCCCTACAATGAGCAGTTCTTC
CDR3aa: CASSGTGPYNEQFF

abundance: few
j_gene: TRBJ2-2
v_gene: TRBV12-3/TRBV12-4
d_gene: .
CDR3nt: TGTGCCAGCACTCTCGGACCGCTCACCGGGGAGCTGTTTTTT
CDR3aa: CASTLGPLTGELFF

abundance: .
j_gene: TRBJ2-1
v_gene: TRBV20-1
d_gene: .
CDR3nt: TGCAGTGCTAGATATCCCAACAATGAGCAGTTCTTC
CDR3aa: CSARYPNNEQFF

abundance: .
j_gene: TRBJ2-5
v_gene: TRBV9
d_gene: TRBD2
CDR3nt: TGTGCCAGCAGCGTCTCTGCGGGAGGGCCCATTCGAGAGACCCAGTACTTC
CDR3aa: CASSVSAGGPIRETQYF

abundance: .
j_gene: TRBJ2-1
v_gene: TRBV11-2
d_gene: .
CDR3nt: TGTGCCAGCAGCCTGAGTGTATTTGAGCAGTTCTTC
CDR3aa: CASSLSVFEQFF

abundance: few
j_gene: TRBJ2-3
v_gene: TRBV28
d_gene: .
CDR3nt: TGTGCCAGCAGTTCAGGACACAGCACAGATACGCAGTATTTT
CDR3aa: CASSSGHSTDTQYF

abundance: .
j_gene: TRBJ2-7
v_gene: TRBV6-2/TRBV6-3
d_gene: TRBD1
CDR3nt: TGTGCCAGCAGTCGAATGGACAGGGCCGCTGGGGAGCAGTACTTC
CDR3aa: CASSRMDRAAGEQYF

abundance: .
j_gene: TRBJ2-3
v_gene: TRBV18
d_gene: .
CDR3nt: TGTGCCAGCTCACGGGGGATAGGAGATACGCAGTATTTT
CDR3aa: CASSRGIGDTQYF

abundance: few
j_gene: TRBJ2-1
v_gene: TRBV5-1
d_gene: .
CDR3nt: TGCGCCAGCAGCTTTCTAGCGATCTCCTACAATGAGCAGTTCTTC
CDR3aa: CASSFLAISYNEQFF

abundance: few
j_gene: TRBJ2-3
v_gene: TRBV20-1
d_gene: .
CDR3nt: TGCAGTGCGAAAGGACAGATCACAGATACGCAGTATTTT
CDR3aa: CSAKGQITDTQYF

abundance: few
j_gene: TRBJ1-1
v_gene: TRBV29-1
d_gene: .
CDR3nt: TGCAGCGTTGAAGATCGATTGGGAGGAACTGAAGCTTTCTTT
CDR3aa: CSVEDRLGGTEAFF

abundance: few
j_gene: TRBJ2-1
v_gene: TRBV29-1
d_gene: .
CDR3nt: TGCAGCGCGGCCCGAGGGGGCGGGAGGTTAAACTATGAGCAGTTCTTC
CDR3aa: CSAARGGGRLNYEQFF

abundance: .
j_gene: TRBJ2-1
v_gene: TRBV7-2
d_gene: .
CDR3nt: TGTGCCAGCAGCACCTTAGTGCGACCATACGAGGATGAGCAGTTCTTC
CDR3aa: CASSTLVRPYEDEQFF